Listed below are T cell receptor beta chains from one sample, sequenced in a study of T cells in Graves' hyperthyroidism and ophthalmopathy. TCRdb re-analysed the multiplex PCR reads in MiXCR, keeping a single row per CDR3 protein. The sample holds roughly 380,000 distinct CDR3 sequences; around 14% are singletons and the top ten take approximately 11%. Material for sequencing was blood. The origin of the receptors is a woman aged 55-69 years with Graves' hyperthyroidism. The CDR3 runs from the conserved cysteine through the conserved F or W. A D gene is named only where the DNA matches it firmly. Part of the rows lack a size; the others show once, few, many or a class for expanded clones.

D gene	V gene	clone size	J gene	CDR3 protein	CDR3 DNA
TRBD1	TRBV12-3/TRBV12-4	-	TRBJ1-2	CASSYGQGHGYTF	TGTGCCAGCAGTTACGGACAGGGTCATGGCTACACCTTC
-	TRBV12-3/TRBV12-4	many	TRBJ2-1	CASSLTVPSSYNEQFF	TGTGCCAGCAGTTTAACGGTCCCTAGCTCCTACAATGAGCAGTTCTTC
TRBD1	TRBV12-3/TRBV12-4	many	TRBJ2-2	CASNRGAPTGELFF	TGTGCCAGCAACAGGGGGGCCCCCACCGGGGAGCTGTTTTTT
-	TRBV7-9	few	TRBJ2-6	CASSLEWGANVLTF	TGTGCCAGCAGCTTAGAGTGGGGGGCCAACGTCCTGACTTTC
-	TRBV6-4	few	TRBJ2-2	CASSDSQGPTGELFF	TGTGCCAGCAGTGACTCCCAGGGACCCACCGGGGAGCTGTTTTTT
TRBD1	TRBV5-1	few	TRBJ2-2	CASSPDRATGELFF	TGCGCCAGCAGCCCCGACAGGGCCACCGGGGAGCTGTTTTTT
-	TRBV9	-	TRBJ1-1	CASSHQRNTEAFF	TGTGCCAGCAGCCACCAGCGGAACACTGAAGCTTTCTTT
-	TRBV7-2	-	TRBJ1-2	CASIQTQGFGGYTF	TGTGCCAGCATCCAAACCCAGGGTTTCGGTGGCTACACCTTC
TRBD2	TRBV4-1	-	TRBJ2-7	CASSQDWRGGAHEQYF	TGCGCCAGCAGCCAAGATTGGCGGGGGGGGGCCCACGAGCAGTACTTC
TRBD1	TRBV19	few	TRBJ1-5	CASSWGQGGYSNQPQRF	TGTGCCAGTAGTTGGGGACAGGGGGGATATAGCAATCAGCCCCAGCGTTTT
-	TRBV20-1	many	TRBJ1-2	CSARADLGNYGYTF	TGCAGTGCTAGGGCCGACCTGGGGAACTATGGCTACACCTTC
TRBD2	TRBV28	-	TRBJ2-1	CASRGSGTPYNEQFF	TGTGCCAGCAGGGGTAGCGGGACCCCCTACAATGAGCAGTTCTTC
-	TRBV27	many	TRBJ1-5	CASSFLINQPQHF	TGTGCCAGCAGTTTCCTTATCAATCAGCCCCAGCATTTT
-	TRBV18	many	TRBJ1-5	CASSPGGYSNQPQHF	TGTGCCAGCTCACCAGGGGGATATAGCAATCAGCCCCAGCATTTT
-	TRBV30	many	TRBJ1-4	CAWAGQGFNEKLFF	TGTGCCTGGGCCGGGCAGGGCTTTAATGAAAAACTGTTTTTT
-	TRBV28	few	TRBJ2-2	CASNNRAGELFF	TGTGCCAGCAATAACAGGGCCGGGGAGCTGTTTTTT
-	TRBV12-3/TRBV12-4	many	TRBJ2-7	CASSFDWGSYEQYF	TGTGCCAGCAGTTTTGACTGGGGGTCCTACGAGCAGTACTTC
TRBD2	TRBV24-1	few	TRBJ2-2	CATSDSGKGREGRSGELFF	TGTGCCACCAGTGATTCGGGGAAAGGGCGGGAGGGCCGATCCGGGGAGCTGTTTTTT
-	TRBV29-1	-	TRBJ1-2	CSVAGTGSYGYTF	TGCAGCGTCGCCGGGACGGGGAGCTATGGCTACACCTTC
-	TRBV18	many	TRBJ2-7	CATGGGPYEQYF	TGTGCCACCGGGGGAGGCCCCTACGAGCAGTACTTC
-	TRBV12-3/TRBV12-4	many	TRBJ1-4	CASSFPEVGEKLFF	TGTGCCAGCAGTTTCCCAGAGGTTGGTGAAAAACTGTTTTTT
TRBD2	TRBV28	many	TRBJ2-4	CASSPGTSGSSSVQYF	TGTGCCAGCAGTCCCGGGACTAGCGGGAGTAGTTCGGTTCAGTACTTC
TRBD2	TRBV27	many	TRBJ2-1	CASSFSGTSAKKNYNEQFF	TGTGCCAGCAGTTTCTCCGGGACTAGCGCAAAAAAGAACTACAATGAGCAGTTCTTC
-	TRBV7-2	-	TRBJ2-1	CASSLRRGRTAQSSYNEQFF	TGTGCCAGCAGCTTAAGGCGGGGTCGGACAGCGCAGAGCTCCTACAATGAGCAGTTCTTC
-	TRBV12-3/TRBV12-4	many	TRBJ2-7	CASSFASAAYEQYF	TGTGCCAGCAGTTTTGCTAGCGCCGCCTACGAGCAGTACTTC
TRBD1	TRBV7-9	many	TRBJ2-7	CASSLGRQGYFYEQYF	TGTGCCAGCAGCTTGGGTCGACAGGGTTACTTCTACGAGCAGTACTTC
TRBD1	TRBV20-1	many	TRBJ2-7	CSARDYDRGTYEQYF	TGCAGTGCTAGAGATTACGACAGGGGTACCTACGAGCAGTACTTC
TRBD2	TRBV5-1	many	TRBJ2-7	CASSLASGGMSEQYF	TGCGCCAGCAGCTTGGCTAGCGGAGGAATGTCCGAGCAGTACTTC
TRBD1	TRBV2	many	TRBJ1-5	CASSEQGEVQPQHF	TGTGCCAGCAGTGAACAGGGGGAGGTTCAGCCCCAGCATTTT
TRBD2	TRBV15	many	TRBJ2-2	CATSTSGRGNTGELFF	TGTGCCACCAGCACTAGCGGGAGGGGTAACACCGGGGAGCTGTTTTTT
-	TRBV27	many	TRBJ2-3	CASSQGGVAAPATDTQYF	TGTGCCAGCAGTCAGGGGGGGGTAGCGGCCCCCGCCACAGATACGCAGTATTTT
TRBD2	TRBV7-8	-	TRBJ2-7	CASSLIGGGRSYEQYF	TGTGCCAGCAGCTTAATCGGGGGCGGGAGGTCGTACGAGCAGTACTTC
-	TRBV19	-	TRBJ1-5	CASNDPGMGQPQHF	TGTGCCAGTAACGACCCGGGGATGGGCCAGCCCCAGCATTTT
TRBD2	TRBV25-1	few	TRBJ2-3	CASSDWTSGKDTQYF	TGTGCCAGCAGTGACTGGACTAGCGGGAAGGATACGCAGTATTTT
TRBD1	TRBV27	many	TRBJ1-1	CASSLWTGSRTEAFF	TGTGCCAGCAGTTTATGGACAGGGTCTAGAACTGAAGCTTTCTTT
-	TRBV7-9	many	TRBJ1-5	CASSYAAGQPQHF	TGTGCCAGCAGCTACGCGGCGGGTCAGCCCCAGCATTTT